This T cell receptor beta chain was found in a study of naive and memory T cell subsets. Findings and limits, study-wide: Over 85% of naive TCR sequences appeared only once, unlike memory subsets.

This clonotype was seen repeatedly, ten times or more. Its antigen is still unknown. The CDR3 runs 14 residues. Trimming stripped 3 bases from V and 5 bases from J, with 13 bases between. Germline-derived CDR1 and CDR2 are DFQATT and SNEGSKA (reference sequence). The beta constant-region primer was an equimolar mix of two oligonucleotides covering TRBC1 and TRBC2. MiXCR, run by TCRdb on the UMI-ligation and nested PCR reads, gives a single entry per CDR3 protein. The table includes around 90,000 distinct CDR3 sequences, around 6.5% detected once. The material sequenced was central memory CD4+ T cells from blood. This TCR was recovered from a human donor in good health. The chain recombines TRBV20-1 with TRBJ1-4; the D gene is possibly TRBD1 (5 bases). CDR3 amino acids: CSASSGHMNEKLFF. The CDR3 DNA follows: TGCAGTGCTAGCTCTGGACACATGAATGAAAAACTGTTTTTT.